A selection of T cell receptor beta chains follows, all from one sample in a study of blood T cell repertoires in COVID-19. Profiling relied on immunoSEQ multiplex PCR, and the TCRdb table lists in-frame clones only, not all of them. Altogether 650,000 to 800,000 clones are present, 85% to 90% being singletons, with the ten largest covering 0.2% to 0.3%. What was sequenced was peripheral blood. The source is a woman younger than 30 with acute or convalescent COVID-19. CDR3s include the opening cysteine and the closing phenylalanine or tryptophan. A D gene is named only where the DNA matches it firmly. Some rows mark clone size as missing; the rest say once, few, many or name a class of expanded clone.

cdr3_nt	cdr3_aa	clone_size	d_call	v_call	j_call
TGCGCCAGCAGCAAGGACATTTACTCTGGAAACACCATATATTTT	CASSKDIYSGNTIYF	NA	NA	TRBV5-1	TRBJ1-3
TGTGCCAGCAGCCCAGACAGGGGTTGGTACGAGCAGTACTTC	CASSPDRGWYEQYF	NA	TRBD1	TRBV9	TRBJ2-7
TGTGCCAGCAGACACGGACAAGGGTATGTTCAGCCCCAGCATTTT	CASRHGQGYVQPQHF	NA	NA	TRBV2	TRBJ1-5
TGTGCCAGCAGTTCTGCGGGGGTTCGGATGAACACTGAAGCTTTCTTT	CASSSAGVRMNTEAFF	NA	NA	TRBV13	TRBJ1-1
TGTGCCAGCAGCTTGGCTGGGGAGGGCACCTCCTACGAGCAGTACTTC	CASSLAGEGTSYEQYF	NA	TRBD2	TRBV11-3	TRBJ2-7
TGTGCCAGCAGTTTCCTAGCGGGGGGGCCCAATGAGCAGTTCTTC	CASSFLAGGPNEQFF	NA	TRBD2	TRBV6-2/TRBV6-3	TRBJ2-1
TGTGCCACCAGTGATGAGGGAGCGGGACGGGGCGAGCAGTACTTC	CATSDEGAGRGEQYF	NA	TRBD2	TRBV24-1	TRBJ2-7
TGTGCCAGCAGCTCCTCCTCCGGGTCGGGGGAGCAGTACTTC	CASSSSSGSGEQYF	NA	NA	TRBV7-2	TRBJ2-7
TGTGCCAGTAGTATTACAGGGGCGAGAGAAGCTTTCTTT	CASSITGAREAFF	few	TRBD1	TRBV19	TRBJ1-1
TGCGCCAGCAGCCAAGCGTGGGCCACTGAAGCTTTCTTT	CASSQAWATEAFF	NA	NA	TRBV4-3	TRBJ1-1
TGTGCCAGCAGTTACTCCGGGGGTAGCGGCTACACCTTC	CASSYSGGSGYTF	NA	NA	TRBV6-6	TRBJ1-2
TGTGCCAGCAGTGAATTTCGGGACAGGCGCACAGATACGCAGTATTTT	CASSEFRDRRTDTQYF	NA	TRBD1	TRBV6-1	TRBJ2-3
TGTGCCAGCAGCCCCAGGGGTGTGGGGAACACTGAAGCTTTCTTT	CASSPRGVGNTEAFF	NA	NA	TRBV11-2	TRBJ1-1
TGTGCCAGCAGATCGACAGGGGAAGGACTTTACGAGCAGTACTTC	CASRSTGEGLYEQYF	NA	TRBD1	TRBV6-5	TRBJ2-7
TGTGCCAGCAGCCCCCGACGGGGGACAGATACGCAGTATTTT	CASSPRRGTDTQYF	NA	NA	TRBV7-2	TRBJ2-3
TGTGCCAGCAGTGAAACCCCGAGGGTCGGAAACACCATATATTTT	CASSETPRVGNTIYF	NA	NA	TRBV2	TRBJ1-3
TGTGCCAGCAGCCAAGAACTTCGGTCCCCTGAAGCTTTCTTT	CASSQELRSPEAFF	NA	NA	TRBV3-1/TRBV3-2	TRBJ1-1
TGCGCCAGCAGCTCCGGCGGGTCGGGAGCTGGAAACACCATATATTTT	CASSSGGSGAGNTIYF	NA	NA	TRBV5-1	TRBJ1-3
TGTGCCAGCAGAGTGATCAGGGGAGGGGTTGAGCAGTTCTTC	CASRVIRGGVEQFF	NA	NA	TRBV27	TRBJ2-1
TGTGCCAGCCTATTCTCGACAGGGGCTTATGGCTACACCTTC	CASLFSTGAYGYTF	NA	NA	TRBV21-1	TRBJ1-2
TGTGCCAGCAGCCAAGCCGGTGCGGGACTTGGGGACTATGGCTACACCTTC	CASSQAGAGLGDYGYTF	once	NA	TRBV3-1/TRBV3-2	TRBJ1-2
TGTGCCAGCAGTTTGCCCGGGGATGGCTACACCTTC	CASSLPGDGYTF	NA	NA	TRBV6-2/TRBV6-3	TRBJ1-2
TGTGCCAGCAGCTTACGGACTGTGCGGGTGAACACTGAAGCTTTCTTT	CASSLRTVRVNTEAFF	NA	NA	TRBV5-6	TRBJ1-1
TGTGCCAGCAGCTCACTACGACAGGGGAGGACTGAAGCTTTCTTT	CASSSLRQGRTEAFF	once	TRBD1	TRBV7-9	TRBJ1-1
TGTGCCAGCAGCGCTCGGACAGGGAACACCGGGGAGCTGTTTTTT	CASSARTGNTGELFF	once	TRBD1	TRBV9	TRBJ2-2
TGCAGTGCTAGTAAGAGGGCTCTCCTAGAGACCCAGTACTTC	CSASKRALLETQYF	NA	NA	TRBV20-1	TRBJ2-5
TGCAGCGTTGAATATTGGCTTATGAACACTGAAGCTTTCTTT	CSVEYWLMNTEAFF	NA	NA	TRBV29-1	TRBJ1-1
TGTGCCAGCAGTTCCCGACTAGCGGGGGGGCCCCTGTACAGTGAGCAGTTCTTC	CASSSRLAGGPLYSEQFF	NA	TRBD2	TRBV28	TRBJ2-1
TGTGCCAGGGGGGGGACAGGCCTAAAGGAAGGCAATCAGCCCCAGCATTTT	CARGGTGLKEGNQPQHF	once	TRBD1	TRBV19	TRBJ1-5
TGTGCCAGCAGCCCTTCCGGGGACTCCTACGAGCAGTACTTC	CASSPSGDSYEQYF	NA	NA	TRBV7-2	TRBJ2-7
TGTGCCAGTAGTCCCGTAGGGGACAGGGTCACAGATACGCAGTATTTT	CASSPVGDRVTDTQYF	NA	TRBD1	TRBV19	TRBJ2-3
TGCGCCAGCAGCCGGTCGGGACAGGAGAACTTGAGCTCCTACAATGAGCAGTTCTTC	CASSRSGQENLSSYNEQFF	NA	TRBD1	TRBV10-1	TRBJ2-1
TGTGCCAGCAGCCCCATAGCGGGGGCGCACAATGAGCAGTTCTTC	CASSPIAGAHNEQFF	NA	TRBD2	TRBV7-6	TRBJ2-1
TGTGCCAGCAGCCAAGGAGTCAGGATGGGCTCCTATAATTCACCCCTCCACTTT	CASSQGVRMGSYNSPLHF	NA	NA	TRBV14	TRBJ1-6
TGTGCCAGCAGCTTGGTGGCCTCCCAACCCTACGAGCAGTACTTC	CASSLVASQPYEQYF	NA	NA	TRBV5-5	TRBJ2-7
TGTGCCATCACCGCCCCCATCCTCGACCCCGAAGCGGAGACCCAGTACTTC	CAITAPILDPEAETQYF	NA	NA	TRBV10-3	TRBJ2-5
TGTGCCAGCGGGACTGTTAATAGCAATCAGCCCCAGCATTTT	CASGTVNSNQPQHF	NA	NA	TRBV6-1	TRBJ1-5
TGTGCCAGCAGCCCTATGGGAGGCGAGACTGAAGCTTTCTTT	CASSPMGGETEAFF	NA	NA	TRBV7-7	TRBJ1-1
TGTGCCAGCAGTATCGTTACTAACTATGGCTACACCTTC	CASSIVTNYGYTF	NA	NA	TRBV7-9	TRBJ1-2
TGTGCCATCAGTGACGAACAGCCGCACTATGGCTACACCTTC	CAISDEQPHYGYTF	NA	NA	TRBV10-3	TRBJ1-2
TGTGCCAGCAGCCAAGATAGGGACGGGGGCTATGGCTACACCTTC	CASSQDRDGGYGYTF	NA	NA	TRBV3-1/TRBV3-2	TRBJ1-2